This T cell receptor (beta chain) was found in a study of T cell repertoires in cytomegalovirus infection (dated by TCRdb to the late 2010s). About the full investigation: Donor HLA type was relevant to the analysis, as public TCR beta signatures indicated carriage of CMV infection together with the matching HLA type.

This clonotype came up many times. Its antigen specificity is not known. No per-base quality is available; no much larger clone lies one base away. Data came from an Illumina HiSeq 1500. TCRdb applied fastp at Q25 and MiXCR to the public reads, then kept only in-frame beta chains. Each CDR3 protein appears once, grouped with its most common genes and DNA. Counted in this sample were approximately 700,000 distinct CDR3 sequences; 35% to 45% of them appeared once. Clones ranked in the top ten supply about 2.8% of the sample. Overall study results and their limits: In the ex vivo response, HLA-C-restricted CMV-specific TCR beta clonotypes were dominant, and in two of eight donors the single most frequent clonotype came from this HLA-C-restricted group. In both this cohort and an independent cohort of 350 or so donors, the cumulative frequency of public TCR beta family members distinguished carriers of CMV infection plus the relevant HLA type.

The specimen was PBMCs. The sequence was obtained from a human donor in good health (CMV status not recorded). Some clones in this sample may be carry-over from other donors' samples.

CDR3 reads: CASNTGTGLSNQPQHF. The sequence in DNA is TGTGCCAGCAATACCGGGACAGGGCTTAGCAATCAGCCCCAGCATTTT. The chain was built from TRBV6-1 and TRBJ1-5, with 9 bases matching TRBD1. The CDR3, from cysteine to phenylalanine, totals 16 residues. Here the CDR3 DNA is all that survives: 48 bases in frame from base 1. According to the germline V gene, CDR1 reads MNHNS and CDR2 reads SASEGT. Here V drops 7 bases and J drops 0 bases, and the junction holds 7 bases not matched to any gene.